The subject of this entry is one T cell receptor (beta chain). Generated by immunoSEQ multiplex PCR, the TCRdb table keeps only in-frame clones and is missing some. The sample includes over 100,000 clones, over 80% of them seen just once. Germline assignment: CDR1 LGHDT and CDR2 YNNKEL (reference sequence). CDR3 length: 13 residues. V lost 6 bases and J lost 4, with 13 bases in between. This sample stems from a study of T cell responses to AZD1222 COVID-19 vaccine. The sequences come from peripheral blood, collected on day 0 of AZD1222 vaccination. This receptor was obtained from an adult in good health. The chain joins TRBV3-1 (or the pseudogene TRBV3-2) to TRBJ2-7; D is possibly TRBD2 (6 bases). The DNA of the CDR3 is TGTGCCAGCAGGCTAGCGAATAGGTACGAGCAGTACTTC. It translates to CASRLANRYEQYF.